This T cell receptor beta chain originates from a study of T cells in Graves' hyperthyroidism and ophthalmopathy. Overall study results and limits: Model output signaled ophthalmopathy a median 6.5 months ahead of onset.

Stable Graves' hyperthyroidism meant no ophthalmopathy progression within 18 months. This clonotype came up many times. Its target is not known. RNA transcripts yielded amplified TCR beta CDR3 regions. HTBI primers were used for first-round RT-PCR of the TCR CDR3. TCRdb processed the multiplex PCR reads anew with MiXCR; each CDR3 protein has one entry. The data hold approximately 740,000 distinct CDR3 sequences, with approximately 15% observed a single time. The CDR3 extends over 15 amino acids. The germline V gene has CDR1 LGHDT and CDR2 YNNKEL (reference sequence). Trimming took off 0 bases at V and 6 bases at J, with 11 bases between the two ends.

The origin of this receptor is a woman between 18 and 29 years old with Graves' hyperthyroidism. The sequenced material came from blood. The genes are TRBV3-1 and TRBJ2-2; D is unresolved. The CDR3 sequence: CASSQDSHYAGELFF. CDR3 coding DNA: TGTGCCAGCAGCCAAGATTCACATTACGCCGGGGAGCTGTTTTTT.